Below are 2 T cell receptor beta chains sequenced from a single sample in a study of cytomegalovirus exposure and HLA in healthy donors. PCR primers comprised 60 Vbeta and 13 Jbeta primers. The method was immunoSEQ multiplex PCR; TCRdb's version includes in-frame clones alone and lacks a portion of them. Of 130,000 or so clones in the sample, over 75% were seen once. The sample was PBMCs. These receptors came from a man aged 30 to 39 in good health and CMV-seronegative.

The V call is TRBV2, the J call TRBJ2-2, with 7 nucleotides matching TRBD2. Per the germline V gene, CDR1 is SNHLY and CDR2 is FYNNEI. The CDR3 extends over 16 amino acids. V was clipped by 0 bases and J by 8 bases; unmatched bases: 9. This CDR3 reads CASSEAPGLRYGELFF. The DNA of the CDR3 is TGTGCCAGCAGTGAAGCACCGGGACTAAGATATGGGGAGCTGTTTTTT.

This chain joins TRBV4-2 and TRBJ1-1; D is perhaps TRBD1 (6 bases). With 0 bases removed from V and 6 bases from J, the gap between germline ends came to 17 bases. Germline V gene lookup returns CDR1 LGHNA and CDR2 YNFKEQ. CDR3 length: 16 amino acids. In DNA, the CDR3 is TGTGCCAGCAGCCAAGATCCCCAGGACAGACCTTCTGAAGCTTTCTTT. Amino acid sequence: CASSQDPQDRPSEAFF.